This T cell receptor beta chain appears in the sequencing data of a study of identical twins. With V trimmed by 1 base and J by 7 bases, 6 bases remained unmatched. CDR1 and CDR2 (germline): DFQATT, SNEGSKA (reference sequence). The CDR3 is made up of 13 amino acids. There are a few counts of this clonotype. TCRdb analysed the 5' RACE reads with MiXCR anew, one entry per CDR3 protein. The sample carries 1.5 million to 2 million distinct CDR3 sequences, around 33% recorded once. The source is a newborn girl in good health. The chain is built from TRBV20-1 and TRBJ1-2, with 7 bases identical to TRBD1. The sample taken for sequencing was cord blood. The DNA of the CDR3 is TGCAGTGCTAGAGGAGCAGGGGGTTCTGGCTACACCTTC. Protein product: CSARGAGGSGYTF.